The 20 T cell receptor beta chains presented below share a single source sample, sequenced in a study of human CD8 memory T cell subsets (dated by TCRdb to about 2020). This sample was sequenced with a NextSeq 550. A Human TCR Profiling Kit was used to prepare UMI-labeled 5' RACE TCRbeta libraries. TCRdb reprocessed the public reads and reports one entry per CDR3 protein sequence, without DNA. In this sample's table one finds 5,500 to 7,000 distinct CDR3 sequences. Around 30% of the sample rests with the top ten. The sequenced sample consisted of CD8+ effector memory T cells (TEM) sorted from PBMCs. Read against the paper, the sample's cell subset or site label means: effector memory CD8 T cells, CCR7- CD45RO+ CD95+. The receptor set was obtained from a human donor in good health.

This clonotype is classed as large by frequency. The CDR3 protein is CASSLEASAIYEQYF. The rearrangement joins TRBV7-9 to TRBJ2-7; the TCRdb call, TRBD2, lacks DNA for checking. The V gene's germline CDR1 is SEHNR and CDR2 FQNEAQ (reference sequence). The CDR3 contains 15 residues.

V is TRBV20-1 and J is TRBJ2-7; the TCRdb call, TRBD2, lacks DNA for checking. The CDR3 spans 17 residues. Germline V lookup: CDR1 DFQATT, CDR2 SNEGSKA (reference sequence). The CDR3 loop is CSARAGGPSSDSYEQYF.

V usage is TRBV19 and J usage is TRBJ1-2. Germline V lookup: CDR1 LNHDA, CDR2 SQIVND (reference sequence). This CDR3 region has 12 residues. CDR3 protein: CASFTDQTGYTF.

The chain employs TRBV7-3 and TRBJ2-7. This CDR3 is built from 15 residues. The germline gives CDR1 SGHTA, CDR2 FQGTGA. This CDR3 reads CASSFKGTTPYEQYF. Full variable domain (rest looked up from reference TRBV7-3 and TRBJ2-7): GAGVSQTPSNKVTEKGKYVELRCDPISGHTALYWYRQSLGQGPEFLIYFQGTGAADDSGLPNDRFFAVRPEGSVSTLKIQRTERGDSAVYLCASSFKGTTPYEQYFGPGTRLTVT.

The rearrangement links TRBV7-3 to TRBJ1-1. Looked up from germline, CDR1 is SGHTA and CDR2 is FQGTGA. This CDR3 spans 13 amino acids. CDR3 loop: CASSFRLNTEAFF.

CDR3: CASSLKFSGYNEQFF. The chain combines TRBV11-1 with TRBJ2-1; TCRdb returns TRBD2, unconfirmable since there is no DNA. The CDR3 totals 15 residues. Germline V CDR1 and CDR2: SGHAT, FQDESV (reference sequence).

This clonotype is classed as medium-sized (0.01 to 0.1%) by frequency. The chain couples TRBV4-2 to TRBJ2-3; without DNA, the TCRdb call of TRBD2 cannot be checked. Germline loops: CDR1 LGHNA, CDR2 YNFKEQ. There are 15 residues in the CDR3. The CDR3 here is CASSQGESSTDTQYF.

J is TRBJ2-2 and V is TRBV6-5; the D call of TRBD2 rests on TCRdb alone, since no DNA is present to check it. The CDR3 length is 16 residues. Germline V gives CDR1 MNHEY, CDR2 SVGAGI. CDR3 amino acids: CASSLGLAQNTGELFF.

This rearrangement joins TRBV27 to TRBJ2-5; the TCRdb D gene call, TRBD1, has no DNA to confirm it. CDR3 size: 13 residues. Germline values: CDR1 MNHEY, CDR2 SMNVEV (reference sequence). This CDR3 reads CASSYGTGGTQYF.

The rearrangement joins TRBV12-3 or TRBV12-4 to TRBJ2-7. This CDR3 is 14 amino acids long. CDR3 protein: CASSLALISDEQYF.

The V call is TRBV7-8, the J call TRBJ2-5; TCRdb selects TRBD2, and the lack of DNA leaves this call unchecked. CDR1 and CDR2 from the germline V gene are SGHVS and FQNEAQ. There are 16 residues in the CDR3. The CDR3 region is CASSPNSGRAFETQYF.

The chain carries TRBV10-3 and TRBJ2-7; the D call from TCRdb, TRBD2, cannot be confirmed without DNA. CDR3 size: 17 residues. Germline CDR1 ENHRY, CDR2 SYGVKD. CDR3 protein: CAISESVSGTSSYEQYF.

Judged by frequency, this clonotype is medium-sized. The genes are TRBV7-9 and TRBJ2-1. The CDR3 sequence is 15 residues long. Germline V gene sequence: CDR1 SEHNR, CDR2 FQNEAQ (reference sequence). CDR3 sequence: CASSATGSSYNEQFF.

J is TRBJ1-5 and V is TRBV12-3 or TRBV12-4; without DNA, the TCRdb call of TRBD1 cannot be checked. This CDR3 has 16 amino acids. The CDR3 here is CASGAGAQGSNQPQHF.

The V and J genes are TRBV2 and TRBJ1-1; the TCRdb D gene call, TRBD1, has no DNA to confirm it. The CDR3 runs to 14 residues. Germline lookup yields CDR1 SNHLY and CDR2 FYNNEI. The CDR3 here is CASSEAGQGFRAFF. The complete variable domain, with remaining parts taken from reference TRBV2 and TRBJ1-1, reads EPEVTQTPSHQVTQMGQEVILRCVPISNHLYFYWYRQILGQKVEFLVSFYNNEISEKSEIFDDQFSVERPDGSNFTLKIRSTKLEDSAMYFCASSEAGQGFRAFFGQGTRLTVV.

V gene TRBV11-2 combines with J gene TRBJ2-1. Germline V CDR1 and CDR2: SGHAT, FQNNGV. This CDR3 is built from 12 residues. The CDR3 loop is CASSPLYNEQFF. The full variable domain, its missing parts supplied by reference TRBV11-2 and TRBJ2-1, is EAGVAQSPRYKIIEKRQSVAFWCNPISGHATLYWYQQILGQGPKLLIQFQNNGVVDDSQLPKDRFSAERLKGVDSTLKIQPAKLEDSAVYLCASSPLYNEQFFGPGTRLTVL.

By frequency, this clonotype is medium-sized. The rearrangement uses TRBV4-1 and TRBJ2-3. Germline CDR1 is MGHRA and CDR2 is YSYEKL. This CDR3 spans 18 amino acids. CDR3 region: CASSQEEWVRLGTDTQYF.

This chain links TRBV20-1 with TRBJ2-1; TCRdb reports TRBD2, a call that lacks DNA to check it against. Per germline, CDR1 DFQATT and CDR2 SNEGSKA (reference sequence). This CDR3 region has 14 residues. The CDR3 loop reads CSAVSGGEVNEQFF.

The rearrangement links TRBV7-9 to TRBJ2-7; TCRdb calls TRBD2, which cannot be checked without DNA. The CDR3 has 14 residues. The germline gives CDR1 SEHNR, CDR2 FQNEAQ (reference sequence). CDR3 protein: CASSLGGLADEQYF.

By frequency, this clonotype registers medium-sized. J is TRBJ2-1 and V is TRBV6-2 or TRBV6-3. Germline CDR1 is MNHEY and CDR2 is SVGEGT. The CDR3 is made up of 14 amino acids. The CDR3 sequence is CASSYASSYNEQFF.